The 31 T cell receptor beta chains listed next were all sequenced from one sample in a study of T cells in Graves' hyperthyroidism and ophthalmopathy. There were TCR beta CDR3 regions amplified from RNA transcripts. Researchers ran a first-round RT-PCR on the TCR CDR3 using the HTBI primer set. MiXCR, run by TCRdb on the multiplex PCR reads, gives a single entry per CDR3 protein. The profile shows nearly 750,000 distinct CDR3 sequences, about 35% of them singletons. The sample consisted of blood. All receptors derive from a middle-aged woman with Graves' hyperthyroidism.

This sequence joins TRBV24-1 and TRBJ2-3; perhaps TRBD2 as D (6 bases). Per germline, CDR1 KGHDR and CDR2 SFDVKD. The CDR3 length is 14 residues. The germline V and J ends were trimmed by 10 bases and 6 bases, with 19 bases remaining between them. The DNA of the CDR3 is TGTGCCACGGTACGGCAACCCCGGGAGGATACGCAGTATTTT. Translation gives CATVRQPREDTQYF.

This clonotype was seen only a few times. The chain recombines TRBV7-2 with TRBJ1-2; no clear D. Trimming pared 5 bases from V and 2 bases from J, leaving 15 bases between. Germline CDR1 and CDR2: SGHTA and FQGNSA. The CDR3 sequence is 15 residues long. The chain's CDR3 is CASSRTFTENYGYTF. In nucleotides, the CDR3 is TGTGCCAGCAGCCGTACCTTTACTGAGAACTATGGCTACACCTTC.

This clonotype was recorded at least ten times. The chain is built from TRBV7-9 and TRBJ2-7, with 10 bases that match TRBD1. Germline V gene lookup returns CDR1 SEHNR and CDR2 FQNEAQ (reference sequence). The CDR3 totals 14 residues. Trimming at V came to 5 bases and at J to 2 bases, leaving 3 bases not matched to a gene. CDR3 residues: CASSPGTGAYEQYF. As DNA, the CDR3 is TGTGCCAGCAGCCCAGGGACAGGGGCCTACGAGCAGTACTTC.

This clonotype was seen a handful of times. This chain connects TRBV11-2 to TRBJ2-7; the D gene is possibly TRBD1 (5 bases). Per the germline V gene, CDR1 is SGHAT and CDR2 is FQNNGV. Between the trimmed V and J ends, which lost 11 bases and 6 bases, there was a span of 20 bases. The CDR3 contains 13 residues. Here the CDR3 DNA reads TGTGCCTGGAGTGTCTCAGGGATTGGCGAGCAGTACTTC. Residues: CAWSVSGIGEQYF.

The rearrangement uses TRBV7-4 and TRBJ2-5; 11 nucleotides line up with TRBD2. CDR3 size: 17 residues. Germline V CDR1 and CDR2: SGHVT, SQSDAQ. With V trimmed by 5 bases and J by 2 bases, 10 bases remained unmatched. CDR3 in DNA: TGTGCCAGCAGCGTAGGTAGCGGGAGGGATCTACAAGAGACCCAGTACTTC. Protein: CASSVGSGRDLQETQYF.

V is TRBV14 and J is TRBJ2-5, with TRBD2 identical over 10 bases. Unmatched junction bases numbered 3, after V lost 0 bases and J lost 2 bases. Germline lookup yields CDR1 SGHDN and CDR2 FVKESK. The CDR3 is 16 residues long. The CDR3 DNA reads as TGTGCCAGCAGCCAAGAGAAAGCGGGGGGGCAAGAGACCCAGTACTTC. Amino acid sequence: CASSQEKAGGQETQYF.

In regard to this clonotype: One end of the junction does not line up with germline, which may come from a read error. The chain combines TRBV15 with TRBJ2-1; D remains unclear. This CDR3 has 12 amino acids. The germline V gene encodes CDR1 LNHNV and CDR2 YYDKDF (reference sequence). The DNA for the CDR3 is TGTGCCACCAGCAGAGTCATGAATGAGCGGTTCTTC. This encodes CATSRVMNERFF.

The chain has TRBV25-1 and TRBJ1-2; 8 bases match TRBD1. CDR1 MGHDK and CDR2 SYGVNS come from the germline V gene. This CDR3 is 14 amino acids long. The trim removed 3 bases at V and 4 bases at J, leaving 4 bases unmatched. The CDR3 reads CASSDQGAGYGYTF. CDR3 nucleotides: TGTGCCAGCAGTGATCAGGGGGCAGGCTATGGCTACACCTTC.

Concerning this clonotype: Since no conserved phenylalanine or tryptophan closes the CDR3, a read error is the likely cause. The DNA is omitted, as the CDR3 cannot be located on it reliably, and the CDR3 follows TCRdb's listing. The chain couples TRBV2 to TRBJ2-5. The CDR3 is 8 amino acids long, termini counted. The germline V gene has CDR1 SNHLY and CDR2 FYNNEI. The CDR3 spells CASSEGYA.

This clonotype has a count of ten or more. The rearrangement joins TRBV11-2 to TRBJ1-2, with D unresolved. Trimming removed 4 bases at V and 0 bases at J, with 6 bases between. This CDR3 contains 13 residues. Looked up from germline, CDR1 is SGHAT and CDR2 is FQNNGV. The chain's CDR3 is CASSSTTNYGYTF. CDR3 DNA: TGTGCCAGCAGCTCAACGACTAACTATGGCTACACCTTC. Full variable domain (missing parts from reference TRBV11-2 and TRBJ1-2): EAGVAQSPRYKIIEKRQSVAFWCNPISGHATLYWYQQILGQGPKLLIQFQNNGVVDDSQLPKDRFSAERLKGVDSTLKIQPAKLEDSAVYLCASSSTTNYGYTFGSGTRLTVV.

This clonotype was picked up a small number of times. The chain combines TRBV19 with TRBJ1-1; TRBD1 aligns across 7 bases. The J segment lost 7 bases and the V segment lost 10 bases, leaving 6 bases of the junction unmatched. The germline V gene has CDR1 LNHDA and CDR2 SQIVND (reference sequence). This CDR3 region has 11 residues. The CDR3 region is CAIRQGDEAFF. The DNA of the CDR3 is TGTGCCATCAGACAGGGAGATGAAGCTTTCTTT. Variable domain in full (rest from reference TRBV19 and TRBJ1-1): DGGITQSPKYLFRKEGQNVTLSCEQNLNHDAMYWYRQDPGQGLRLIYYSQIVNDFQKGDIAEGYSVSREKKESFPLTVTSAQKNPTAFYLCAIRQGDEAFFGQGTRLTVV.

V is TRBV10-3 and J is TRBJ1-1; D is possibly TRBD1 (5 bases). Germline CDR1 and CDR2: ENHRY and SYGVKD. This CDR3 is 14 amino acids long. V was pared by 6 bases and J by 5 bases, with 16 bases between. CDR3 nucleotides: TGTGCCATCAGGAACCGGGACCTGGGGACTGAAGCTTTCTTT. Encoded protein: CAIRNRDLGTEAFF.

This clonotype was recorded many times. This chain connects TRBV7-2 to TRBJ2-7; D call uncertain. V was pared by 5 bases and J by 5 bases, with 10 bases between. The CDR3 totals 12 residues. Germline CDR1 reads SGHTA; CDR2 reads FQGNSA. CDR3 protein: CASSQNLNEQYF. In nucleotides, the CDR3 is TGTGCCAGCAGCCAGAACCTAAACGAGCAGTACTTC.

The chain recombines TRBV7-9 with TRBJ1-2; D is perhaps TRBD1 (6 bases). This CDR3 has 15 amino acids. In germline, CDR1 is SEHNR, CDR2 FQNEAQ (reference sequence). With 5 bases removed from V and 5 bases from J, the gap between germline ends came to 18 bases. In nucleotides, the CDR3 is TGTGCCAGCAGCACCGTCCGGGGGGGGCCGTATGGCTACACCTTC. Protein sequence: CASSTVRGGPYGYTF.

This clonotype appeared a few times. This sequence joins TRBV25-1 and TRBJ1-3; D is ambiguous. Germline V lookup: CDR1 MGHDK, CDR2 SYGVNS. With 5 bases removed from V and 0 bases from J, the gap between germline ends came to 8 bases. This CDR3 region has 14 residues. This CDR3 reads CASSSQVSGNTIYF. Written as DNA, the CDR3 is TGTGCCAGCAGTTCCCAGGTCTCTGGAAACACCATATATTTT.

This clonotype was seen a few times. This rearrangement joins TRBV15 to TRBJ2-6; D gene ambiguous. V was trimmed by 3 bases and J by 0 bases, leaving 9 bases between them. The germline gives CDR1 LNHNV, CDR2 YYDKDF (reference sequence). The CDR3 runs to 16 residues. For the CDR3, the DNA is TGTGCCACCAGCAGGACCGACCGCTCTGGGGCCAACGTCCTGACTTTC. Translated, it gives CATSRTDRSGANVLTF.

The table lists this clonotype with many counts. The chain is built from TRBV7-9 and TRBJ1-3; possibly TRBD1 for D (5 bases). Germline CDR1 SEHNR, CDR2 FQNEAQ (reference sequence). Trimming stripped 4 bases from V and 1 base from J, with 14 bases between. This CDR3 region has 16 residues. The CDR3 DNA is TGTGCCAGCAGCTACCACCTCGGGGGATCTGGAAACACCATATATTTT. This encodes CASSYHLGGSGNTIYF.

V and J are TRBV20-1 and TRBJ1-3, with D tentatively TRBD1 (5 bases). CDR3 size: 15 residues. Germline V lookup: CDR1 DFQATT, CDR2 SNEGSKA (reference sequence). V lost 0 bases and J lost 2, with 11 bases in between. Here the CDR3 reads CSARDRRGPGNTIYF. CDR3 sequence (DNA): TGCAGTGCTAGAGATCGGAGGGGCCCTGGAAACACCATATATTTT.

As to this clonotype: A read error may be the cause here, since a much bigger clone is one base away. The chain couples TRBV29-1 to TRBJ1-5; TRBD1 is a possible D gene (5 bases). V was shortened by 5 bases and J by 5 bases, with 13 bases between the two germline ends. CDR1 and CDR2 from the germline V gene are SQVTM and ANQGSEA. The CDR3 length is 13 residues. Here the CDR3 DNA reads TGCAGCGTTACACAGGAGGGAGATCAGCCCCAGCATTTT. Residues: CSVTQEGDQPQHF.

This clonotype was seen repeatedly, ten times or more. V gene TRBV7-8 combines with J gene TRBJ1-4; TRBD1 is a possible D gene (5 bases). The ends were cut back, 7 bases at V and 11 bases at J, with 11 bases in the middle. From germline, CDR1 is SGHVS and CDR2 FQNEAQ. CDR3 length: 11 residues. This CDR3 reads CASTPGLKLFF. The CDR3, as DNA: TGTGCCAGCACCCCAGGGCTTAAACTGTTTTTT. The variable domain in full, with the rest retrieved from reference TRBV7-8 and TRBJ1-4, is GAGVSQSPRYKVAKRGQDVALRCDPISGHVSLFWYQQALGQGPEFLTYFQNEAQLDKSGLPSDRFFAERPEGSVSTLKIQRTQQEDSAVYLCASTPGLKLFFGSGTQLSVL.

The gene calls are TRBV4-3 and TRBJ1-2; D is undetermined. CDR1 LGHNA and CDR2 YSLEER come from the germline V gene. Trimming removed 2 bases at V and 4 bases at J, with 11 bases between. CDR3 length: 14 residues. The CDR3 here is CASSQSHPSYGYTF. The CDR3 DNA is TGCGCCAGCAGCCAATCTCACCCCTCCTATGGCTACACCTTC.

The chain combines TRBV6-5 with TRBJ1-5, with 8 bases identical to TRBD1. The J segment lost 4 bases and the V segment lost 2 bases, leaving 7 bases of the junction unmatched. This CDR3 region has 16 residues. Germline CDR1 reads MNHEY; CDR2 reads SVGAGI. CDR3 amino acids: CASSYRDRDRNQPQHF. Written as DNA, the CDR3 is TGTGCCAGCAGTTACAGAGACCGGGACAGGAATCAGCCCCAGCATTTT.

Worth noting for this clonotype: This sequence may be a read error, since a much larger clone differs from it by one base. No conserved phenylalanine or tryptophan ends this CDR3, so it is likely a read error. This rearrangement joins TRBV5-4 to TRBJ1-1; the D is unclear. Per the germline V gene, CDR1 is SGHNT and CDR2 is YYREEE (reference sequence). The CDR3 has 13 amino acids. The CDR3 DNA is TGTGCCAGCAGTTTGGCCTGGGGCACTGAAGCTTTCTCT. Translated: CASSLAWGTEAFS.

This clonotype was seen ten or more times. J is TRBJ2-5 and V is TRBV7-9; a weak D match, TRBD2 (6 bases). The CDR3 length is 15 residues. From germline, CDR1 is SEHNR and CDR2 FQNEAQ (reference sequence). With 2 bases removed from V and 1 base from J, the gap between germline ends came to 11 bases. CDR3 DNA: TGTGCCAGCAGCTTACCCAGGGACTTCCAAGAGACCCAGTACTTC. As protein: CASSLPRDFQETQYF.

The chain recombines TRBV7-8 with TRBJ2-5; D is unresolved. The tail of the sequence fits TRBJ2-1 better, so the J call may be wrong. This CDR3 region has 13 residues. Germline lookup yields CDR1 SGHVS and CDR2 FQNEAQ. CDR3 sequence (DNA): TGTGCCAGCAGCTTAGACAGCTCCAATGAGCAGTTCTTC. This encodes CASSLDSSNEQFF.

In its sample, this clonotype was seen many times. CDR3 sequence (DNA): TGCAGTGCTAGCCTAGCGTTAGGGCACGACGAGCAGTACTTC. Translating it yields CSASLALGHDEQYF. This chain uses TRBV20-1 with TRBJ2-7; TRBD2 is a possible D gene (6 bases). The germline gives CDR1 DFQATT, CDR2 SNEGSKA (reference sequence). This CDR3 has 14 residues. Trimming took off 3 bases at V and 5 bases at J, with 17 bases between the two ends.

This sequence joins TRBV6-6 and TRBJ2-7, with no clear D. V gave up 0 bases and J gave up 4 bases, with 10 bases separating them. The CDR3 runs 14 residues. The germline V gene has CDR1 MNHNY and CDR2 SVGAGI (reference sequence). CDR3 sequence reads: CASSYSRHPYEQYF. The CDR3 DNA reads TGTGCCAGCAGTTACTCGCGACACCCTTACGAGCAGTACTTC.

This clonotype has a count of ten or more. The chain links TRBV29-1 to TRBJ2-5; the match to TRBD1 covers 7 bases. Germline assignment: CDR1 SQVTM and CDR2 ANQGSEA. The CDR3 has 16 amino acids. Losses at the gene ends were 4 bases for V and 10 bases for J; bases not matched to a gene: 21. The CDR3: CSVVGISGATGFYQYF. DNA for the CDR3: TGCAGCGTTGTCGGGATTTCCGGAGCGACAGGGTTCTACCAGTACTTC. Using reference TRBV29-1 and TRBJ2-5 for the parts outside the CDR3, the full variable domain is SAVISQKPSRDICQRGTSLTIQCQVDSQVTMMFWYRQQPGQSLTLIATANQGSEATYESGFVIDKFPISRPNLTFSTLTVSNMSPEDSSIYLCSVVGISGATGFYQYFGPGTRLLVL.

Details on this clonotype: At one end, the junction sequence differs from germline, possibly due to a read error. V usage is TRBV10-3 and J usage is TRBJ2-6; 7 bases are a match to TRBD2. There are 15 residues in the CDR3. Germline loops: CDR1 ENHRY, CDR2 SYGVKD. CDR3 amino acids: CASSPGRAGSNVLTF. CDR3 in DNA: TGTGCCAGCTCACCGGGGAGGGCTGGGTCCAACGTCCTGACTTTC.

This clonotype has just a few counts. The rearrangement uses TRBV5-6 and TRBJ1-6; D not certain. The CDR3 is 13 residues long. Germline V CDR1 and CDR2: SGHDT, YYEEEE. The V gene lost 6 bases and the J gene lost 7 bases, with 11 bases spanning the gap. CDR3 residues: CASNTPGNSPLHF. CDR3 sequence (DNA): TGTGCCAGCAACACCCCCGGGAATTCACCCCTCCACTTT.

The CDR3 sequence: CASGQRSSYNSPLHF. The CDR3 DNA reads as TGTGCCAGTGGACAGAGGAGCTCCTATAATTCACCCCTCCACTTT. V is TRBV19 and J is TRBJ1-6; tentative D call: TRBD1 (6 bases). The V gene lost 8 bases and the J gene lost 0 bases, with 11 bases spanning the gap. Germline-derived CDR1 and CDR2 are LNHDA and SQIVND (reference sequence). The CDR3 is 15 amino acids. Drawing the rest from reference TRBV19 and TRBJ1-6, the complete variable domain is DGGITQSPKYLFRKEGQNVTLSCEQNLNHDAMYWYRQDPGQGLRLIYYSQIVNDFQKGDIAEGYSVSREKKESFPLTVTSAQKNPTAFYLCASGQRSSYNSPLHFGNGTRLTVT.